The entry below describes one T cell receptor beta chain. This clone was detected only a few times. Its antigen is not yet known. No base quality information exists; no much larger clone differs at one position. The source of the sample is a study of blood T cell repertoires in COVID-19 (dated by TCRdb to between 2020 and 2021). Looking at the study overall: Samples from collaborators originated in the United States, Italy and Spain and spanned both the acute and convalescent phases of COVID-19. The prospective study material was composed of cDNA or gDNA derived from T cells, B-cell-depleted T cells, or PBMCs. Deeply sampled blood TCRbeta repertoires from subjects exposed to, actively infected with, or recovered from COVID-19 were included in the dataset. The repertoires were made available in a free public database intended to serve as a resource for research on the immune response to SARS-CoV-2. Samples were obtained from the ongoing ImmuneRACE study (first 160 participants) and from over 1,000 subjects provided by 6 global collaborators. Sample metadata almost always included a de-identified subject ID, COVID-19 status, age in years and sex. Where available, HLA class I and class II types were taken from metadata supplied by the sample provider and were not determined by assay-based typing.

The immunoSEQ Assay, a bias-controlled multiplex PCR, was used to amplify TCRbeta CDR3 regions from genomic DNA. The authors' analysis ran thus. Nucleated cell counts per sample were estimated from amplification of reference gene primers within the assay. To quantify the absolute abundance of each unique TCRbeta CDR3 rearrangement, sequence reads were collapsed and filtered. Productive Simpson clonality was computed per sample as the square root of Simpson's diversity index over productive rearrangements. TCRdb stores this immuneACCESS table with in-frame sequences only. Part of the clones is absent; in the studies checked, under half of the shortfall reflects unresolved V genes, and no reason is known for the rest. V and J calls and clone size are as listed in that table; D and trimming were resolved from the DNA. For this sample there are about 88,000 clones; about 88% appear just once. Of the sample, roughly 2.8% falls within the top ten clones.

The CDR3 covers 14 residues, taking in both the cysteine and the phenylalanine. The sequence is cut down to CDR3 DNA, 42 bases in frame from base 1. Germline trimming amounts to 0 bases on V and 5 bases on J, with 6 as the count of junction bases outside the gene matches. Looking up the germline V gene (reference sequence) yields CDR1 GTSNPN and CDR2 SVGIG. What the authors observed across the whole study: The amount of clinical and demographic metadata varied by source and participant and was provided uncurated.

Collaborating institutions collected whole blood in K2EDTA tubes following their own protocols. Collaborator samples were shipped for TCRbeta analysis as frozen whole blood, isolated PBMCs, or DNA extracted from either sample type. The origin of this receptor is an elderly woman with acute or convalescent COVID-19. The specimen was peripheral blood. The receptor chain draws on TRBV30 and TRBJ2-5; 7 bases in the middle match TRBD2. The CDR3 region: CAWSVPAGRETQYF. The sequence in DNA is TGTGCCTGGAGTGTACCAGCGGGGAGGGAGACCCAGTACTTC. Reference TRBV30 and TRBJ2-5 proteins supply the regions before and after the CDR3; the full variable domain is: SQTIHQWPATLVQPVGSPLSLECTVEGTSNPNLYWYRQAAGRGLQLLFYSVGIGQISSEVPQNLSASRPQDRQFILSSKKLLLSDSGFYLCAWSVPAGRETQYFGPGTRLLVL.